A single sample gave rise to the 6 T cell receptor beta chains below, sequenced in a study of early T cells in non-severe SARS-CoV-2 infection. TCRdb re-called the 5' RACE reads with MiXCR, one entry per CDR3 protein. In the table there are around 70,000 distinct CDR3 sequences, more than 9% of which are singletons. The sequenced sample was whole blood. The receptors stem from an adult who was a healthcare worker with PCR-confirmed SARS-CoV-2 infection or an uninfected control (not recorded which).

The V gene is TRBV20-1, the J gene TRBJ1-3; D gene uncertain. The V gene lost 1 base and the J gene lost 1 base, with 2 bases spanning the gap. Germline-derived CDR1 and CDR2 are DFQATT and SNEGSKA (reference sequence). The length of the CDR3 is 12 residues. The CDR3 nucleotides are TGCAGTGCTAGAGCGTCTGGAAACACCATATATTTT. Its protein product is CSARASGNTIYF.

This chain uses TRBV28 with TRBJ1-5, with a possible D match to TRBD1 (5 bases). This CDR3 spans 15 amino acids. The germline V gene encodes CDR1 MDHEN and CDR2 SYDVKM. V was shortened by 3 bases and J by 2 bases, with 11 bases between the two germline ends. The CDR3 is CASSLGGIGNQPQHF. In nucleotides, the CDR3 is TGTGCCAGCAGTTTGGGGGGAATCGGCAATCAGCCCCAGCATTTT.

There are many counts of this clonotype. J is TRBJ1-1 and V is TRBV29-1; D is unclear. CDR3 size: 12 residues. V lost 4 bases to trimming and J lost 11 bases, with 17 bases between them. CDR1 and CDR2 (germline): SQVTM, ANQGSEA. The CDR3 DNA sequence: TGCAGCGTTGCGGGAGAGAGTCTCAGGGCTTTCTTT. Encoded protein: CSVAGESLRAFF.

The CDR3 DNA reads TGCAGTGCTAGAGATTATGGTCGGAGTAGCGGGATCCTGTACTTC. Amino acids: CSARDYGRSSGILYF. The chain couples TRBV20-1 to TRBJ2-5, with 8 bases fitting TRBD2. Germline trimming cut 0 bases from V and 13 bases from J; bases unmatched to any gene: 16. The CDR3 loop spans 15 amino acids. CDR1 is DFQATT, CDR2 SNEGSKA, per germline (reference sequence).

The chain combines TRBV27 with TRBJ2-1, with D perhaps matching TRBD1 or TRBD2 (6 bases each). Germline CDR1 MNHEY, CDR2 SMNVEV (reference sequence). CDR3 length equals 18 residues. Between the trimmed V and J ends, which lost 2 bases and 4 bases, there was a span of 21 bases. The CDR3 region is CASSLPPRGVAVYNEQFF. The CDR3 DNA reads TGTGCCAGCAGTTTACCACCAAGGGGGGTAGCGGTATACAATGAGCAGTTCTTC.

This clonotype has a count of ten or more. This chain links TRBV5-1 with TRBJ2-7; D gene uncertain. Germline CDR1 SGHRS, CDR2 YFSETQ. V was clipped by 4 bases and J by 2 bases, with 16 bases between them. The CDR3 has 15 amino acids. CDR3 amino acids: CASSLGLVPPYEQYF. The CDR3 region has the DNA TGCGCCAGCAGCCTTGGTCTGGTTCCCCCCTACGAGCAGTACTTC.